Following are 15 T cell receptor beta chains from one sample sequenced in a study of identical twins. MiXCR was run by TCRdb on the 5' RACE reads, yielding one entry per CDR3 protein. Here the sample spans fewer than 550,000 distinct CDR3 sequences, approximately 16% being singletons. This sample was also put to use in a study of yellow fever vaccine responses in identical twins.

Sequencing was done on a sample of CD4+ T cells sorted from blood. The receptor source for this set is a woman in her late teens or twenties in good health.

This clonotype showed up just a few times. This chain uses TRBV29-1 with TRBJ2-1, with D tentatively TRBD2 (6 bases). Trimming shortened V by 2 bases and J by 6 bases, and 11 bases separated the two germline ends. CDR1 and CDR2 from the germline V gene are SQVTM and ANQGSEA. This CDR3 is built from 13 residues. In nucleotides, the CDR3 is TGCAGCGTTGAATACCGGGACTCCAATGAGCAGTTCTTC. This translates into CSVEYRDSNEQFF.

This clonotype came up a few times. The V call is TRBV20-1, the J call TRBJ2-1; 7 bases are shared with TRBD1. This CDR3 spans 14 amino acids. Trimming at V came to 6 bases and at J to 1 base, leaving 6 bases not matched to a gene. Germline-derived CDR1 and CDR2 are DFQATT and SNEGSKA (reference sequence). CDR3 DNA: TGCAGTGCCGAAAGGGGGCTGTCCTACAATGAGCAGTTCTTC. The encoded protein is CSAERGLSYNEQFF.

V is TRBV5-6 and J is TRBJ2-2; D perhaps matches TRBD2 (5 bases). The germline V gene encodes CDR1 SGHDT and CDR2 YYEEEE. Trimming took 6 bases from V and 4 from J, leaving 19 bases between them. The CDR3 totals 16 residues. DNA for the CDR3: TGTGCCAGCACCCTGGGAGACCGGCGAGGCACCGGGGAGCTGTTTTTT. Translated, it gives CASTLGDRRGTGELFF.

The chain uses TRBV5-1 and TRBJ2-7; 7 nucleotides match TRBD1. Germline assignment: CDR1 SGHRS and CDR2 YFSETQ. CDR3 size: 15 residues. The V gene end was trimmed by 2 bases and the J gene end by 0 bases; junction bases not matched to a gene: 5. The DNA of the CDR3 is TGCGCCAGCAGCTTAGGGGGCCTAAGCTCCTACGAGCAGTACTTC. It is translated as CASSLGGLSSYEQYF.

V and J are TRBV3-1 and TRBJ2-1, with no clear D. There are 13 residues in the CDR3. Germline loops: CDR1 LGHDT, CDR2 YNNKEL (reference sequence). V lost 6 bases and J lost 0, with 6 bases in between. The CDR3 protein is CASRLSSYNEQFF. DNA for the CDR3: TGTGCCAGCAGACTTAGCTCCTACAATGAGCAGTTCTTC.

This clonotype was detected only a few times. J is TRBJ2-2 and V is TRBV12-3 or TRBV12-4; 12 bases align to TRBD2. Trimming removed 6 bases from V and 8 bases from J; junction bases left unmatched: 4. This CDR3 spans 14 amino acids. CDR3 amino acids: CASSRLAGAGELFF. In nucleotides, the CDR3 is TGTGCCAGCAGCAGACTAGCGGGAGCTGGGGAGCTGTTTTTT.

There are many counts of this clonotype. This chain joins TRBV20-1 and TRBJ2-5; D not certain. Germline V gives CDR1 DFQATT, CDR2 SNEGSKA (reference sequence). The CDR3 is 13 residues long. V lost 6 bases and J lost 5, with 16 bases in between. CDR3 DNA: TGCAGTGCCCCTATAGACGGGTCGGAGACCCAGTACTTC. It is translated as CSAPIDGSETQYF.

The chain has TRBV7-2 and TRBJ1-4, with a tentative D call TRBD1 (5 bases). The CDR3 has 17 residues. The germline V gene has CDR1 SGHTA and CDR2 FQGNSA. V lost 5 bases and J lost 0, with 16 bases in between. The CDR3 reads CASSLGLGTATNEKLFF. In nucleotides, the CDR3 is TGTGCCAGCAGCCTGGGTCTCGGGACTGCAACTAATGAAAAACTGTTTTTT.

This chain joins TRBV12-3 or TRBV12-4 and TRBJ2-5, with 9 bases lining up with TRBD1. J lost 4 bases, V lost 6 bases, and 9 bases had no gene match. There are 15 residues in the CDR3. The CDR3 sequence: CASSLGDRDRETQYF. The CDR3 nucleotides read TGTGCCAGCAGCCTTGGGGACAGGGACCGAGAGACCCAGTACTTC.

V is TRBV29-1 and J is TRBJ2-1; either TRBD1 or TRBD2 may supply D (6 bases each). The CDR3 has 12 amino acids. Trimming took off 8 bases at V and 1 base at J, with 9 bases between the two ends. Germline V CDR1 and CDR2: SQVTM, ANQGSEA. CDR3 nucleotides: TGCAGCCAGGGGAGGTCCTACAATGAGCAGTTCTTC. This sequence encodes CSQGRSYNEQFF.

This clonotype was detected a few times. The gene calls are TRBV2 and TRBJ2-5; possibly TRBD2 for D (5 bases). The CDR3 is 15 amino acids. V was trimmed by 1 base and J by 2 bases, leaving 11 bases between them. Germline CDR1 reads SNHLY; CDR2 reads FYNNEI. The DNA for the CDR3 is TGTGCCAGCAGTGAAGATTCGGGATTACAAGAGACCCAGTACTTC. Its translation is CASSEDSGLQETQYF.

The CDR3 nucleotides read TGTGCCAGCAGCCTCAAGGCAGGGGCAGGGCAGCCCCAGCATTTT. Its protein is CASSLKAGAGQPQHF. The rearrangement uses TRBV27 and TRBJ1-5; possible D gene TRBD1, 6 bases. Looked up from germline, CDR1 is MNHEY and CDR2 is SMNVEV (reference sequence). This CDR3 is built from 15 residues. The V end was cut by 6 bases, the J end by 7 bases, with 19 bases between.

This clonotype was counted a few times. The J gene is TRBJ2-3, the V gene TRBV15, with TRBD1 identical over 11 bases. CDR1 and CDR2 from the germline V gene are LNHNV and YYDKDF (reference sequence). Trimming took 8 bases from V and 0 from J; bases not matched to a gene: 7. This CDR3 is 16 amino acids long. The CDR3 DNA reads as TGTGCCACCGGGGACAGGGGGTATACTAGCACAGATACGCAGTATTTT. Translation: CATGDRGYTSTDTQYF.

V and J are TRBV7-9 and TRBJ2-3; tentative D call: TRBD2 (5 bases). Germline V gene lookup returns CDR1 SEHNR and CDR2 FQNEAQ (reference sequence). The CDR3 has 11 amino acids. V lost 2 bases and J lost 11, with 8 bases in between. CDR3 loop: CASSLPEVQYF. In DNA, the CDR3 is TGTGCCAGCAGCTTACCGGAGGTGCAGTATTTT.

This clonotype was detected a few times. The chain has TRBV2 and TRBJ1-2; D is ambiguous. This CDR3 contains 11 residues. Deletions cut 6 bases from V and 4 bases from J, with 6 bases between. The germline gives CDR1 SNHLY, CDR2 FYNNEI. The CDR3 here is CASRNIYGYTF. CDR3 nucleotide sequence: TGTGCCAGCAGGAACATCTATGGCTACACCTTC.